This T cell receptor beta chain comes out of a study of shared clonotypes between healthy human individuals. The CDR3 covers 16 residues. Overall study findings and caveats: Only blood samples were collected, and tissue repertoires likely differ.

The deep-level immunoSEQ assay was used. Every subset's genomic DNA went evenly onto several immunoSEQ plates. TCRdb keeps only in-frame clones here, not all; method: immunoSEQ multiplex PCR. Here the sample spans around 2.1 million clones, almost 96% being singletons. About this clone: Its antigen is unidentified.

The receptor comes from a man aged 18 to 30 in good health. The rearrangement links TRBV21-1 to TRBJ2-5; the table calls TRBD1, which could not be checked here. TRBV21-1 is flagged as a pseudogene. Material: naive CD4+ T cells sorted from blood. Subset: CD45RA+ positively selected. In nucleotides, the CDR3 is TGTGCCAGCAGCAAAGTGTTGGGGACAGACCAAGAGACCCAGTACTTC. Protein sequence: CASSKVLGTDQETQYF.